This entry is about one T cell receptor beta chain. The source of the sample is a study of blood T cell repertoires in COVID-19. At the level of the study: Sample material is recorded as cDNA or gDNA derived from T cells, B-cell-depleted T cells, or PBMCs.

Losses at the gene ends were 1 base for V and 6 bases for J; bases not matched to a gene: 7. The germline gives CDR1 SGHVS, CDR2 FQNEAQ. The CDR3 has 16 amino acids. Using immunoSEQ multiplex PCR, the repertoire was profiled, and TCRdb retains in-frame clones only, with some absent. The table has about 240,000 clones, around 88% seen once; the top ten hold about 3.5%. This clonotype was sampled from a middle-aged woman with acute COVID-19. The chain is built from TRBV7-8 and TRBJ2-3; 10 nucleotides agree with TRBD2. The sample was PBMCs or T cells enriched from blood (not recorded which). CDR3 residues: CASSLVLGLADDTQYF. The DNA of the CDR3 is TGTGCCAGCAGCTTAGTCCTAGGACTAGCGGACGATACGCAGTATTTT.